Listed here are 6 T cell receptor beta chains from one sample, sequenced in a study of tumor-infiltrating lymphocytes in primary liver carcinoma. It was from approximately 22-30 mg of unsorted bulk tissue that RNA and DNA were co-extracted. Making TCR beta cDNA involved approximately 480 ng total RNA and a constant-region primer. It was through three nested multiplex PCR rounds of slightly modified ARM-PCR that TCR beta libraries arose. The first two PCR rounds used TRBV1-TRBV30 forward primers with a C-beta reverse primer, roughly 10 cycles each. TCRdb re-called the multiplex PCR reads with MiXCR, one entry per CDR3 protein. The sample contains approximately 37,000 distinct CDR3 sequences, more than 60% of which appear only once. The sample taken for sequencing was tumor-adjacent normal liver tissue. The source is a man aged 40-55 years with primary liver carcinoma and hepatitis B virus infection.

This clonotype showed up just once. Germline and junction disagree at one end, which may indicate a read error. The chain links TRBV11-1 to TRBJ2-1; weak D call: TRBD2 (5 bases). The CDR3 runs to 16 residues. The germline V gene has CDR1 SGHAT and CDR2 FQDESV (reference sequence). CDR3 bases: TGTGTCAGCAGGCCCCGGGTGGCGGACTCCTACAATGAGCAGCTCTTC. This gives the protein CVSRPRVADSYNEQLF.

On this clonotype: The junction departs from germline at one end; a sequencing error may be responsible. The V and J genes are TRBV29-1 and TRBJ1-4; D unclear. CDR1 is SQVTM, CDR2 ANQGSEA, per germline. The CDR3 spans 13 residues. CDR3 coding DNA: TGCAGCCTTGACGGATGGATGGGTGAAAAACTGCTTTTT. Protein: CSLDGWMGEKLLF.

To note about this clonotype: A clone one base away is much larger, so this may be a read error. V gene TRBV7-9 combines with J gene TRBJ1-4, with D hard to call. Germline CDR1 reads SEHNR; CDR2 reads FQNEAQ (reference sequence). The ends were cut back, 0 bases at V and 7 bases at J, with 9 bases in the middle. This CDR3 is built from 14 residues. CDR3 sequence: CASSLAGQSEKLFF. The DNA of the CDR3 is TGTGCCAGCAGCTTAGCTGGCCAGAGTGAAAAACTGTTTTTT. Supplemented by reference TRBV7-9 and TRBJ1-4, the full variable domain reads DTGVSQNPRHKITKRGQNVTFRCDPISEHNRLYWYRQTLGQGPEFLTYFQNEAQLEKSRLLSDRFSAERPKGSFSTLEIQRTEQGDSAMYLCASSLAGQSEKLFFGSGTQLSVL.

As regards this clonotype: A junction boundary mismatches the germline segment, possibly from a read error. The genes are TRBV12-3 or TRBV12-4 and TRBJ2-7; perhaps TRBD1 as D (6 bases). The CDR3 has 15 residues. In DNA, the CDR3 is TGCGCCACCATTACCCGGGACACGGGTTGTTACGAGCAGTACTTC. Translation: CATITRDTGCYEQYF.

As regards this clonotype: Its ends do not fully match the called genes, so a read error is possible. The rearrangement joins TRBV9 to TRBJ2-1; perhaps TRBD2 as D (5 bases). This CDR3 has 15 residues. The germline CDR1 and CDR2 sequences are SGDLS and YYNGEE. The CDR3 loop reads CVSSSTRRGYNEQFF. The CDR3 DNA sequence: TGTGTCAGCAGCTCCACCAGACGGGGCTACAATGAGCAGTTCTTC.

Comment on this clonotype: Being one base from a much bigger clone, this may be a read error. The chain carries TRBV11-2 and TRBJ2-5; D is uncertain. The CDR3 loop spans 14 amino acids. Germline V gene data show CDR1 as SGHAT and CDR2 as FQNNGV. Deletions cut 7 bases from V and 8 bases from J, with 20 bases between. CDR3 region: CASTPLGIGDTQYF. In nucleotides, the CDR3 is TGTGCCAGCACGCCCCTGGGCATTGGAGATACCCAGTACTTC.